These 18 T cell receptor beta chains originate from one sample sequenced in a study of cytomegalovirus exposure and HLA in healthy donors (dated 2017 in TCRdb). Library construction relied on the immunoSEQ multiplex PCR assay. For the multiplex PCR, a mixture combining 60 forward primers for TCR Vbeta segments and 13 reverse primers for TCR Jbeta segments was used. Imported from immuneACCESS, the table was reduced by TCRdb to in-frame sequences with V and J called. These copies leave out some clones; in studies compared against another copy, an unresolved V gene accounts for under half, and the cause of the remainder is not known. Across this sample there are some 160,000 clones, with approximately 82% seen only once. About 6.8% of the sample goes to the ten largest clones. Sequenced: PBMCs. These TCRs come from a man aged 50-59 years in good health and CMV-seropositive.

This chain connects TRBV30 to TRBJ1-1; D gene ambiguous. The CDR3 covers 13 residues. Germline V gene lookup returns CDR1 GTSNPN and CDR2 SVGIG (reference sequence). Deletions cut 4 bases from V and 5 bases from J, with 14 bases between. CDR3 nucleotide sequence: TGTGCCTGGATCCCCCTATCGTTGACTGAAGCTTTCTTT. Translating it yields CAWIPLSLTEAFF.

The chain uses TRBV14 and TRBJ1-6; no reliable D call. Germline loops: CDR1 SGHDN, CDR2 FVKESK. This CDR3 region has 18 residues. V lost 0 bases, J lost 9 bases, and 21 bases lay in between. CDR3 sequence (DNA): TGTGCCAGCAGCCAAGATTTTGGATGGCAGGTAGAACGTTCACCCCTCCACTTT. Translated: CASSQDFGWQVERSPLHF.

The chain has TRBV18 and TRBJ1-3, with a weak D call TRBD1 (6 bases). Germline V CDR1 and CDR2: KGHSH, LQKENI. The CDR3 is 16 residues long. V was cut by 6 bases and J by 1 base, with 16 bases left in between. The CDR3 nucleotides are TGTGCCAGCTCCCTCGGACAGCCGGGATCTGGAAACACCATATATTTT. Residues: CASSLGQPGSGNTIYF. Complete variable domain (other parts from reference TRBV18 and TRBJ1-3): NAGVMQNPRHLVRRRGQEARLRCSPMKGHSHVYWYRQLPEEGLKFMVYLQKENIIDESGMPKERFSAEFPKEGPSILRIQQVVRGDSAAYFCASSLGQPGSGNTIYFGEGSWLTVV.

The rearrangement links TRBV5-1 to TRBJ1-5, with unresolved D. This CDR3 is 16 amino acids long. The germline V gene encodes CDR1 SGHRS and CDR2 YFSETQ. The ends were cut back, 4 bases at V and 3 bases at J, with 17 bases in the middle. In DNA, the CDR3 is TGCGCCAGCAGCCCTAGCGGACCCCAAGACAATCAGCCCCAGCATTTT. This translates into CASSPSGPQDNQPQHF.

This sequence joins TRBV6-6 and TRBJ2-1; 10 nucleotides align to TRBD2. Germline V gene sequence: CDR1 MNHNY, CDR2 SVGAGI (reference sequence). This CDR3 has 15 amino acids. V shed 4 bases and J 7 bases; nucleotides not matched to a gene: 7. CDR3 sequence reads: CASSSAGGPDNEQFF. The CDR3 nucleotides read TGTGCCAGCAGTTCAGCGGGAGGGCCAGATAATGAGCAGTTCTTC.

V is TRBV7-9 and J is TRBJ1-5; D possibly corresponds to TRBD1 (5 bases). This CDR3 contains 15 residues. Germline CDR1 reads SEHNR; CDR2 reads FQNEAQ (reference sequence). Trimming took off 5 bases at V and 1 base at J, with 12 bases between the two ends. The CDR3 coding sequence is TGTGCCAGCAGCCCGGGGGAAACGAGCAATCAGCCCCAGCATTTT. This gives the protein CASSPGETSNQPQHF.

The rearrangement links TRBV4-1 to TRBJ2-7; 7 nucleotides line up with TRBD1. From germline, CDR1 is MGHRA and CDR2 YSYEKL. The CDR3 length is 15 residues. Trimming at V came to 4 bases and at J to 3 bases, leaving 9 bases not matched to a gene. In nucleotides, the CDR3 is TGCGCCAGCAGCCCATTCGAGGGGGCAGGCTACGAGCAGTACTTC. It encodes CASSPFEGAGYEQYF.

The rearrangement links TRBV6-5 to TRBJ2-7; maybe TRBD2 (5 bases). Trimming shortened V by 2 bases and J by 2 bases, and 13 bases separated the two germline ends. The CDR3 covers 15 residues. The germline gives CDR1 MNHEY, CDR2 SVGAGI. As DNA, the CDR3 is TGTGCCAGCAGTTACCAGTCTAGCTTTACCTACGAGCAGTACTTC. The encoded protein is CASSYQSSFTYEQYF.

This chain joins TRBV10-2 and TRBJ2-3; D remains unclear. Trimming pared 5 bases from V and 6 bases from J, leaving 9 bases between. The CDR3 is made up of 12 amino acids. Germline CDR1 is WSHSY and CDR2 is SAAADI. CDR3 in DNA: TGCGCCAGCAGTCCCTTGTCCGATACGCAGTATTTT. Protein product: CASSPLSDTQYF.

V is TRBV11-2 and J is TRBJ2-1, with 7 bases matching TRBD1. CDR1 SGHAT and CDR2 FQNNGV come from the germline V gene. V was clipped by 1 base and J by 5 bases; unmatched bases: 5. This CDR3 is built from 15 residues. The CDR3 loop reads CASSLGQGAHNEQFF. In DNA, the CDR3 is TGTGCCAGCAGCTTAGGACAGGGCGCCCACAATGAGCAGTTCTTC. Drawing the rest from reference TRBV11-2 and TRBJ2-1, the complete variable domain is EAGVAQSPRYKIIEKRQSVAFWCNPISGHATLYWYQQILGQGPKLLIQFQNNGVVDDSQLPKDRFSAERLKGVDSTLKIQPAKLEDSAVYLCASSLGQGAHNEQFFGPGTRLTVL.

The rearrangement links TRBV2 to TRBJ1-2, with TRBD1 as a possible D gene (5 bases). The V and J ends lost 4 bases and 0 bases respectively, with 9 bases between them. The CDR3 runs 14 residues. CDR1 is SNHLY and CDR2 is FYNNEI in the germline V gene. This CDR3 reads CASSAPTANYGYTF. Here the CDR3 DNA reads TGTGCCAGCAGTGCTCCGACAGCTAACTATGGCTACACCTTC.

This chain connects TRBV2 to TRBJ2-1; D gene ambiguous. The germline CDR1 and CDR2 sequences are SNHLY and FYNNEI. Trimming shortened V by 5 bases and J by 0 bases, and 14 bases separated the two germline ends. This CDR3 comprises 16 residues. CDR3 residues: CASSPPPASSYNEQFF. In DNA, the CDR3 is TGTGCCAGCAGTCCACCTCCCGCCAGCTCCTACAATGAGCAGTTCTTC.

The J gene is TRBJ1-4, the V gene TRBV18; 12 nucleotides line up with TRBD1. The germline V gene encodes CDR1 KGHSH and CDR2 LQKENI. CDR3 length: 16 amino acids. V was pared by 0 bases and J by 11 bases, with 7 bases of the junction left unmatched. This chain's CDR3 is CASSPPGQGASRKLFF. The DNA of the CDR3 is TGTGCCAGCTCACCACCGGGACAGGGGGCGTCGAGGAAACTGTTTTTT.

There are many counts of this clone. The rearrangement joins TRBV5-4 to TRBJ2-1; 10 bases align to TRBD2. The CDR3 has 14 amino acids. Germline V gives CDR1 SGHNT, CDR2 YYREEE (reference sequence). V shed 4 bases and J 6 bases; nucleotides not matched to a gene: 4. In DNA, the CDR3 is TGTGCCAGCAGCCAAGTAGCGGGAGGCAATGAGCAGTTCTTC. This sequence encodes CASSQVAGGNEQFF.

The chain links TRBV7-9 to TRBJ2-2; D remains unclear. The CDR3 totals 12 residues. CDR1 and CDR2 (germline): SEHNR, FQNEAQ (reference sequence). Deletions cut 8 bases from V and 3 bases from J, with 7 bases between. The CDR3: CASPPDTGELFF. The CDR3 DNA sequence: TGTGCCAGCCCCCCAGACACCGGGGAGCTGTTTTTT.

The chain combines TRBV9 with TRBJ2-2, with D possibly TRBD2 on 5 matching bases. The CDR3 consists of 18 residues. The germline gives CDR1 SGDLS, CDR2 YYNGEE. The V end was cut by 0 bases, the J end by 1 base, with 16 bases between. DNA for the CDR3: TGTGCCAGCAGCGTAGAAGGCTCTAACGCGGGGAACACCGGGGAGCTGTTTTTT. Protein: CASSVEGSNAGNTGELFF.

This chain uses TRBV18 with TRBJ2-4, with 7 bases matching TRBD2. The V and J ends lost 6 bases and 2 bases, in that order; junction bases with no gene match: 4. Germline V gene lookup returns CDR1 KGHSH and CDR2 LQKENI. The CDR3 length is 14 residues. The CDR3 sequence: CASSSGTTKNIQYF. The CDR3 DNA reads TGTGCCAGCTCTTCGGGGACTACCAAAAACATTCAGTACTTC.

The rearrangement joins TRBV15 to TRBJ2-1; D may be TRBD2 (6 bases). This CDR3 is 18 amino acids long. The V end was cut by 0 bases, the J end by 5 bases, with 20 bases between. Germline V lookup: CDR1 LNHNV, CDR2 YYDKDF (reference sequence). CDR3 DNA sequence: TGTGCCACCAGCAGAGATGGGAGGACGGGACTGGGCGACAATGAGCAGTTCTTC. Translated: CATSRDGRTGLGDNEQFF.